The 32 T cell receptor beta chains below were found in one sample sequenced in a study of response to subunit inactivated influenza vaccine. TCRdb passed the RT-PCR reads through MiXCR, listing each CDR3 protein once. The table includes hundreds of thousands of distinct CDR3 sequences, about 15% detected once. The sequenced sample was PBMCs from blood, obtained around 14 days before vaccination. The receptors here all came from a man aged 50-59 years who received an inactivated influenza vaccine.

The sample holds many counts of this clonotype. The rearrangement uses TRBV5-1 and TRBJ2-5; D is undetermined. Trimming cost V 0 bases and J 2 bases, with 8 bases left between them. In germline, CDR1 is SGHRS, CDR2 YFSETQ. The CDR3 loop spans 14 amino acids. CDR3 sequence: CASSLGGRQETQYF. The CDR3 DNA follows: TGCGCCAGCAGCTTGGGAGGCAGACAAGAGACCCAGTACTTC.

This clonotype was counted only a few times. The rearrangement joins TRBV7-2 to TRBJ2-7, with TRBD2 matching 10 bases. CDR3 length equals 15 residues. Germline lookup yields CDR1 SGHTA and CDR2 FQGNSA. Trimming took 1 base from V and 7 from J; bases not matched to a gene: 7. For the CDR3, the DNA is TGTGCCAGCAGCTTAGACGGAGCGGGAGGGAGAGAGCAGTACTTC. Its protein is CASSLDGAGGREQYF.

This clonotype was counted ten times or more. V is TRBV5-6 and J is TRBJ2-2; D ambiguous. The CDR3 covers 13 residues. Germline CDR1 is SGHDT and CDR2 is YYEEEE. V was clipped by 1 base and J by 4 bases, with 5 bases between them. The CDR3 DNA is TGTGCCAGCAGCTTGCCATTCACCGGGGAGCTGTTTTTT. It codes for CASSLPFTGELFF.

Only a few counts were recorded for this clonotype. The genes are TRBV12-3 or TRBV12-4 and TRBJ2-1, with a tentative D call TRBD2 (6 bases). V was cut by 4 bases and J by 9 bases, with 19 bases left in between. CDR3 length: 15 residues. The CDR3 here is CASSSRGAGYGEQFF. For the CDR3, the DNA is TGTGCCAGCAGTTCCCGAGGGGCGGGATACGGTGAGCAGTTCTTC.

This clonotype was detected only a few times. This chain links TRBV12-3 or TRBV12-4 with TRBJ1-1; 8 bases are shared with TRBD1. The V segment lost 6 bases and the J segment 0 bases; nucleotides outside the gene matches: 9. The CDR3 is made up of 16 amino acids. CDR3 nucleotide sequence: TGTGCCAGCAGAATTGGACAGGGCGCTATGAACACTGAAGCTTTCTTT. It translates to CASRIGQGAMNTEAFF.

This clonotype has just a few counts. This sequence joins TRBV20-1 and TRBJ1-1; D gene ambiguous. Trimming took off 4 bases at V and 7 bases at J, with 16 bases between the two ends. The CDR3 sequence is 13 residues long. CDR1 is DFQATT and CDR2 is SNEGSKA in the germline V gene (reference sequence). The chain's CDR3 is CSAIDISPHEAFF. CDR3 sequence (DNA): TGCAGTGCTATCGACATCTCACCTCATGAAGCTTTCTTT.

In this sample, this clonotype turned up many times. The chain combines TRBV29-1 with TRBJ2-1; 14 bases are shared with TRBD2. Trimming at V came to 6 bases and at J to 8 bases, leaving 9 bases not matched to a gene. Looked up from germline, CDR1 is SQVTM and CDR2 is ANQGSEA. The CDR3 has 15 amino acids. This chain's CDR3 is CSVLRLAGGFDEQFF. Here the CDR3 DNA reads TGCAGCGTCCTCAGACTAGCGGGAGGGTTCGATGAGCAGTTCTTC.

The V gene is TRBV20-1, the J gene TRBJ1-6, with unresolved D. Germline assignment: CDR1 DFQATT and CDR2 SNEGSKA (reference sequence). The CDR3 contains 17 residues. The V gene lost 5 bases and the J gene lost 7 bases, with 24 bases spanning the gap. CDR3 amino acids: CSAWVQGYPFRNSPLHF. The CDR3 DNA reads TGCAGTGCTTGGGTCCAAGGGTATCCATTTCGGAATTCACCCCTCCACTTT.

In this sample, this clonotype turned up a few times. The J gene is TRBJ2-1, the V gene TRBV11-2, with 7 bases matching TRBD2. CDR3 length equals 18 residues. The germline gives CDR1 SGHAT, CDR2 FQNNGV. V lost 2 bases and J lost 7; bases outside the gene matches: 17. CDR3 residues: CASSLRWREGPLRNEQFF. The DNA for the CDR3 is TGTGCCAGCAGCTTAAGATGGAGGGAGGGCCCGCTTAGGAATGAGCAGTTCTTC.

Only a few counts were recorded for this clonotype. The chain has TRBV20-1 and TRBJ2-7; 9 bases are a match to TRBD1. The CDR3 is made up of 14 amino acids. V dropped 0 bases and J dropped 6; count of bases not matched to a gene: 6. Germline values: CDR1 DFQATT, CDR2 SNEGSKA (reference sequence). CDR3 in DNA: TGCAGTGCTAGAGATCCGGTGACAGGGGGCGAGCAGTACTTC. Protein sequence: CSARDPVTGGEQYF.

This clonotype has ten or more counts. The chain recombines TRBV7-2 with TRBJ2-1, with D possibly TRBD2 on 5 matching bases. Between the trimmed V and J ends, which lost 7 bases and 5 bases, there was a span of 9 bases. Germline V CDR1 and CDR2: SGHTA, FQGNSA. CDR3 length: 12 residues. CDR3 DNA sequence: TGTGCCAGCAAGTCCGGGAACAATGAGCAGTTCTTC. Protein sequence: CASKSGNNEQFF.

The J gene is TRBJ2-2, the V gene TRBV23-1; no clear D gene. TRBV23-1 is given ORF status, its function remaining uncertain. The CDR3 totals 16 residues. V lost 0 bases and J lost 6, with 14 bases in between. DNA of the CDR3: TGCGCCAGCAGTCAATCGATTGCGGCGGAACCCGGGGAGCTGTTTTTT. Its protein product is CASSQSIAAEPGELFF.

Notes on this clonotype: This clone may be a read error of a much larger clone one base away. The chain uses TRBV5-1 and TRBJ1-1, with D hard to call. This CDR3 comprises 14 residues. Germline V gene data show CDR1 as SGHRS and CDR2 as YFSETQ. The CDR3 here is CGSSLGNMNTEAFF. CDR3 bases: TGCGGCAGCAGCCTGGGGAACATGAACACTGAAGCTTTCTTT.

This clonotype occurred a few times. V is TRBV20-1 and J is TRBJ2-3; D uncertain. There are 13 residues in the CDR3. Trimming stripped 1 base from V and 6 bases from J, with 11 bases between. Germline V gene sequence: CDR1 DFQATT, CDR2 SNEGSKA (reference sequence). In DNA form, the CDR3 reads TGCAGTGCTAGAGGTCAAGCTCGGGATACGCAGTATTTT. Its protein is CSARGQARDTQYF.

The V call is TRBV12-3 or TRBV12-4, the J call TRBJ2-2; 8 positions agree with TRBD1. V lost 4 bases, J lost 0 bases, and 13 bases stayed unmatched. The CDR3 length is 19 residues. CDR3 coding DNA: TGTGCCAGCAGTTCCCTACTTACGGGGACAGGTTCGAACACCGGGGAGCTGTTTTTT. The encoded protein is CASSSLLTGTGSNTGELFF.

This sequence joins TRBV28 and TRBJ2-7, with a weak D call TRBD1 (6 bases). CDR3 length equals 14 residues. Germline V gene data show CDR1 as MDHEN and CDR2 as SYDVKM. V lost 7 bases and J 0 bases, leaving 13 bases between the germline ends. This chain's CDR3 is CASNPTGLSYEQYF. The CDR3 bases are TGTGCCAGCAACCCGACAGGTCTCTCCTACGAGCAGTACTTC.

The table lists this clonotype with a few counts. This chain connects TRBV24-1 to TRBJ2-5; maybe TRBD1 (6 bases). Germline V lookup: CDR1 KGHDR, CDR2 SFDVKD. The CDR3 totals 14 residues. Trimming left V 3 bases short and J 2 bases short, with 9 bases between. CDR3 in DNA: TGTGCCACCAGTGATAGGACAGTTCAAGAGACCCAGTACTTC. Protein: CATSDRTVQETQYF.

The chain carries TRBV20-1 and TRBJ1-5, with D maybe TRBD1 (6 bases). The V gene's germline CDR1 is DFQATT and CDR2 SNEGSKA (reference sequence). V dropped 4 bases and J dropped 4 bases, with 14 bases sitting between them. The CDR3 has 14 amino acids. The chain's CDR3 is CSATPGHVNQPQHF. The CDR3 DNA reads as TGCAGTGCTACCCCGGGACATGTTAATCAGCCCCAGCATTTT.

This sequence joins TRBV2 and TRBJ2-7; weak D call: TRBD2 (6 bases). The CDR3 is 13 residues long. V was clipped by 8 bases and J by 0 bases, with 11 bases between them. Germline V CDR1 and CDR2: SNHLY, FYNNEI. CDR3 nucleotide sequence: TGTGCCAGCTATGGGAGGAGCTCCTACGAGCAGTACTTC. Amino acids: CASYGRSSYEQYF.

J is TRBJ2-3 and V is TRBV10-3; D ambiguous. Germline V gene lookup returns CDR1 ENHRY and CDR2 SYGVKD. The CDR3 consists of 12 residues. Trimming pared 10 bases from V and 2 bases from J, leaving 10 bases between. The CDR3 reads CATGSTTDTQYF. The CDR3 region has the DNA TGTGCCACCGGCAGCACCACAGATACGCAGTATTTT.

A few counts support this clonotype. This sequence joins TRBV20-1 and TRBJ2-7; 9 bases are shared with TRBD1. The germline V gene encodes CDR1 DFQATT and CDR2 SNEGSKA (reference sequence). The J segment lost 6 bases and the V segment lost 1 base, leaving 7 bases of the junction unmatched. The CDR3 is made up of 14 amino acids. The CDR3 nucleotides are TGCAGTGCTAGAGCGCCCGCGACAGGGGGCGAGCAGTACTTC. It yields the protein CSARAPATGGEQYF.

In this sample, this clonotype turned up a few times. The genes are TRBV10-3 and TRBJ2-6, with 12 bases identical to TRBD2. The V segment lost 6 bases and the J segment 0 bases; nucleotides outside the gene matches: 3. In germline, CDR1 is ENHRY, CDR2 SYGVKD. This CDR3 is 17 amino acids long. CDR3 protein: CAISTSGRTSGANVLTF. CDR3 nucleotides: TGTGCCATCAGCACTAGCGGGAGGACCTCTGGGGCCAACGTCCTGACTTTC.

Many counts were recorded for this clonotype. The chain employs TRBV6-1 and TRBJ2-5, with 7 bases identical to TRBD2. V was pared by 5 bases and J by 0 bases, with 12 bases of the junction left unmatched. The V gene's germline CDR1 is MNHNS and CDR2 SASEGT. The CDR3 is 17 amino acids. The CDR3 sequence: CASSPRDYLPYQETQYF. DNA for the CDR3: TGTGCCAGCAGTCCTCGGGACTACCTTCCGTACCAAGAGACCCAGTACTTC.

In its sample, this clonotype was seen a few times. This chain links TRBV4-3 with TRBJ2-1; no clear D gene. Germline values: CDR1 LGHNA, CDR2 YSLEER. The ends were cut back, 1 base at V and 3 bases at J, with 16 bases in the middle. The CDR3 runs 17 residues. The CDR3, as DNA: TGCGCCAGCAGCCAAGTCCCTGGCACCCGAGTCTACAATGAGCAGTTCTTC. As protein: CASSQVPGTRVYNEQFF.

Comments on this clonotype: An end of the junction differs from the germline gene, which may be a read error. This chain joins TRBV7-2 and TRBJ2-6; the D gene is possibly TRBD1 (6 bases). CDR1 SGHTA and CDR2 FQGNSA come from the germline V gene. The CDR3 is 15 amino acids. CDR3 DNA sequence: TGTGCCAGCAGCTTAGCGGGGGCCGGGGTCAACGTCCTGACTTTC. Its protein is CASSLAGAGVNVLTF. Full variable domain (remainder filled in from reference TRBV7-2 and TRBJ2-6): GAGVSQSPSNKVTEKGKDVELRCDPISGHTALYWYRQSLGQGLEFLIYFQGNSAPDKSGLPSDRFSAERTGGSVSTLTIQRTQQEDSAVYLCASSLAGAGVNVLTFGAGSRLTVL.

This clonotype was found a few times. The chain combines TRBV7-9 with TRBJ2-3, with TRBD1 matching over 9 bases. The CDR3 is 14 amino acids. V was pared by 6 bases and J by 7 bases, with 8 bases of the junction left unmatched. Germline CDR1 is SEHNR and CDR2 is FQNEAQ (reference sequence). CDR3 nucleotide sequence: TGTGCCAGCAGTATCTTGGACAGGGGAAATACGCAGTATTTT. The encoded protein is CASSILDRGNTQYF.

In this sample, this clonotype turned up a few times. This chain uses TRBV9 with TRBJ2-7; unclear D gene. Looked up from germline, CDR1 is SGDLS and CDR2 is YYNGEE. Between the trimmed V and J ends, which lost 6 bases and 0 bases, there was a span of 13 bases. There are 14 residues in the CDR3. The CDR3 loop is CASTPHTSSYEQYF. CDR3 in DNA: TGTGCCAGCACTCCCCATACGAGCTCCTACGAGCAGTACTTC.

This clonotype was counted between two and nine times. This sequence joins TRBV29-1 and TRBJ1-1, with D possibly matching TRBD1 (5 bases). The CDR3 spans 14 residues. Trimming took 6 bases from V and 1 from J, leaving 15 bases between them. From germline, CDR1 is SQVTM and CDR2 ANQGSEA. CDR3 residues: CSVSRVVRNTEAFF. CDR3 in DNA: TGCAGCGTAAGCAGGGTGGTAAGGAACACTGAAGCTTTCTTT.

This clonotype appeared a few times. The V gene is TRBV9, the J gene TRBJ2-2; D assignment may be TRBD1 or TRBD2 (5 bases each). This CDR3 comprises 14 residues. The germline V gene encodes CDR1 SGDLS and CDR2 YYNGEE. V dropped 4 bases and J dropped 4 bases, with 11 bases sitting between them. The CDR3 sequence is CASSSEGSTGELFF. In nucleotides, the CDR3 is TGTGCCAGCAGCTCCGAGGGGTCCACCGGGGAGCTGTTTTTT.

This clonotype has just a few counts. This chain links TRBV10-3 with TRBJ2-2, with TRBD2 matching 10 bases. The CDR3 is made up of 15 amino acids. Germline CDR1 and CDR2: ENHRY and SYGVKD. The ends lost 9 bases at V and 3 bases at J; junction bases unmatched: 7. In nucleotides, the CDR3 is TGTGCCATGCACGGCGGACTAGCGGACACCGGGGAGCTGTTTTTT. It specifies CAMHGGLADTGELFF.

There are a few counts of this clonotype. The V call is TRBV29-1, the J call TRBJ1-4, with TRBD1 as a possible D gene (5 bases). The V end lost 7 bases, the J end lost 2 bases, and 20 bases lay between the germline ends. Germline CDR1 reads SQVTM; CDR2 reads ANQGSEA. The CDR3 runs 16 residues. The CDR3 loop reads CSATTPTGPTNEKLFF. The CDR3 DNA reads TGCAGCGCCACGACCCCCACAGGCCCCACTAATGAAAAACTGTTTTTT. Using reference TRBV29-1 and TRBJ1-4 for the parts outside the CDR3, the full variable domain is SAVISQKPSRDICQRGTSLTIQCQVDSQVTMMFWYRQQPGQSLTLIATANQGSEATYESGFVIDKFPISRPNLTFSTLTVSNMSPEDSSIYLCSATTPTGPTNEKLFFGSGTQLSVL.

This clonotype was counted ten times or more. V usage is TRBV5-5 and J usage is TRBJ2-7, with a possible D match to TRBD1 (6 bases). V lost 9 bases and J lost 2, with 9 bases in between. CDR3 size: 11 residues. CDR1 is SGHKS, CDR2 YYEKEE, per germline (reference sequence). CDR3 residues: CATGHTYEQYF. DNA for the CDR3: TGTGCCACGGGACATACCTACGAGCAGTACTTC.